This TCR beta chain came from a study of T cells after yellow fever vaccination. Study-wide context: The SMART-Seq v4 Ultra Low Input method served to prepare the low-cell-number fractions.

V lost 3 bases and J lost 0; bases outside the gene matches: 7. Germline V gene lookup returns CDR1 LGHNA and CDR2 YSLEER. This CDR3 has 17 residues. Details on this clonotype: Its antigen is as yet unknown.

The authors made TCR cDNA by 5'RACE template switching, adding a universal primer site and UMIs. TCRdb analysed the 5' RACE reads with MiXCR anew, one entry per CDR3 protein. The sample lists approximately 510,000 distinct CDR3 sequences, 21% occurring once. Study outcomes and limitations: Secondary responses were weaker yet peaked faster, day 5 versus 15. At 96% for CD4 and approximately 89% for CD8, most primary-vaccination clones showed up again after the booster.

The sequences come from PBMCs, collected less than 25 days after the first yellow fever vaccination. The sequence derives from a man aged 18-30 years who received the YFV17D yellow fever vaccine. V and J are TRBV4-3 and TRBJ1-4; 7 nucleotides align to TRBD1. This chain's CDR3 is CASSQRGPGATNEKLFF. CDR3 bases: TGCGCCAGCAGCCAGAGGGGGCCTGGAGCAACTAATGAAAAACTGTTTTTT.